The 20 T cell receptor beta chains listed next were all sequenced from one sample in a study of T cells in localized non-small cell lung cancer. Assay used: immunoSEQ multiplex PCR; TCRdb lists only in-frame clones, some missing. The sample records fewer than 12,000 clones, around half being singletons. Specimen: lymph node tissue, collected before any cancer treatment. These receptors were taken from a woman aged 35-75 years with stage II squamous cell lung carcinoma.

CDR3 bases: TGTGCCATCAGAGAAGGGAACACTGAAGCTTTCTTT. Translated, it gives CAIREGNTEAFF. V is TRBV10-3 and J is TRBJ1-1; D remains ambiguous. CDR1 is ENHRY and CDR2 is SYGVKD in the germline V gene. The germline V and J ends were trimmed by 6 bases and 1 base, with 6 bases remaining between them. The CDR3 totals 12 residues.

The sample holds a few counts of this clone. This chain connects TRBV9 to TRBJ2-3; tentatively, D is TRBD2 (7 bases). This CDR3 has 15 amino acids. Germline V gene sequence: CDR1 SGDLS, CDR2 YYNGEE. Trimming removed 5 bases at V and 4 bases at J, with 17 bases between. The CDR3 loop reads CASSEEGGPPDTQYF. CDR3 nucleotide sequence: TGTGCCAGCAGTGAGGAGGGGGGGCCCCCAGATACGCAGTATTTT.

This clone was detected once. The chain recombines TRBV19 with TRBJ2-1; 9 bases agree with TRBD2. Losses at the gene ends were 5 bases for V and 9 bases for J; bases not matched to a gene: 11. The CDR3 sequence is 15 residues long. From germline, CDR1 is LNHDA and CDR2 SQIVND (reference sequence). CDR3 in amino acids: CASSSGSGGFGEQFF. The DNA of the CDR3 is TGTGCCAGTAGTTCGGGTAGCGGGGGATTTGGTGAGCAGTTCTTC.

This clone was seen more than once but under ten times. V is TRBV5-1 and J is TRBJ1-2; possibly TRBD1 for D (5 bases). The CDR3 is made up of 14 amino acids. Trimming removed 1 base at V and 7 bases at J, with 14 bases between. Germline CDR1 is SGHRS and CDR2 is YFSETQ. DNA of the CDR3: TGCGCCAGCAGCTTGTCGAGGGGCTCGGGTGGCTACACCTTC. The encoded protein is CASSLSRGSGGYTF.

The chain is built from TRBV11-3 and TRBJ2-1, with D uncertain. V dropped 5 bases and J dropped 4 bases, with 15 bases sitting between them. CDR1 is SGHNT, CDR2 YENEEA, per germline. The CDR3 contains 15 residues. The CDR3 nucleotides are TGTGCCAGCAGCCAAAAAAGGGCGATTTACAATGAGCAGTTCTTC. It encodes CASSQKRAIYNEQFF.

The chain uses TRBV1 and TRBJ1-5. TRBV1 is given as a pseudogene. The CDR3 extends over 16 amino acids. The CDR3 sequence is CASSQDGGLGNQPQHF. CDR3 in DNA: TGCGCCAGCAGCCAGGACGGGGGTCTAGGCAATCAGCCCCAGCATTTT.

This clone was counted between two and nine times. The chain links TRBV6-7 to TRBJ1-3; D ambiguous. TRBV6-7 is assigned to the ORF class and has an uncertain function. The V end was cut by 5 bases, the J end by 5 bases, with 7 bases between. The CDR3 covers 12 residues. Written as DNA, the CDR3 is TGTGCCAGCAGTGAGATAAGAAACACCATATATTTT. Protein: CASSEIRNTIYF.

This sequence joins TRBV11-3 and TRBJ2-1, with TRBD2 identical over 7 bases. V was clipped by 3 bases and J by 0 bases; unmatched bases: 14. This CDR3 region has 19 residues. Germline CDR1 is SGHNT and CDR2 is YENEEA. In DNA, the CDR3 is TGTGCCAGCAGCTTGGGTATTAGTACCGGGACTAACTCCTACAATGAGCAGTTCTTC. The encoded protein is CASSLGISTGTNSYNEQFF.

V usage is TRBV10-1 and J usage is TRBJ2-5, with 14 bases fitting TRBD2. Germline V gene data show CDR1 as WNHNN and CDR2 as SYGVQD (reference sequence). The CDR3 covers 17 residues. Unmatched junction bases numbered 12, after V lost 7 bases and J lost 5 bases. CDR3 bases: TGCGCCAGCACCAGGGGACTAGCGGGGGTATTCTTTGAGACCCAGTACTTC. Translating it yields CASTRGLAGVFFETQYF.

V is TRBV7-5 and J is TRBJ1-3. TRBV7-5 is shown as a pseudogene. The CDR3 consists of 18 residues. CDR3 sequence (DNA): TGTGCCAGCAGCTTAGCGCCCCGAAGACTAGACTCTGGAAACACCATATATTTT. Protein sequence: CASSLAPRRLDSGNTIYF.

This clone occurred once. The junction and the germline gene differ at one end; a read error may be behind it. This chain joins TRBV29-1 and TRBJ1-2; unclear D gene. This CDR3 is 12 amino acids long. Germline V gene sequence: CDR1 SQVTM, CDR2 ANQGSEA. CDR3 DNA: TGCAGCGTTGAAGACAGAAACTATGGCTATACCTTC. Translation gives CSVEDRNYGYTF.

This clone has a handful of counts. The chain employs TRBV6-8 and TRBJ1-1, with 9 bases aligning to TRBD1. Germline V gives CDR1 MNHGY, CDR2 SAAAGT. Losses at the gene ends were 5 bases for V and 8 bases for J; bases not matched to a gene: 3. The CDR3 loop spans 12 amino acids. CDR3: CASSTGTGEAFF. The CDR3 region has the DNA TGTGCCAGCAGTACCGGGACAGGGGAAGCTTTCTTT.

The rearrangement joins TRBV6-8 to TRBJ2-1; the match to TRBD2 covers 8 bases. The V segment lost 6 bases and the J segment 9 bases; nucleotides outside the gene matches: 4. The CDR3 is 12 amino acids. Germline CDR1 and CDR2: MNHGY and SAAAGT. Written as DNA, the CDR3 is TGTGCCAGCAGCGGGAGGGGTAGTGAGCAGTTCTTC. Translated, it gives CASSGRGSEQFF.

This clone has just a few counts. The chain combines TRBV5-1 with TRBJ1-6; D gene uncertain. The CDR3 has 14 residues. Germline assignment: CDR1 SGHRS and CDR2 YFSETQ. V lost 4 bases and J 5 bases, leaving 10 bases between the germline ends. DNA of the CDR3: TGCGCCAGCAGCCCCGGACGGAATAATTCACCCCTCCACTTT. Translated, it gives CASSPGRNNSPLHF.

The rearrangement joins TRBV6-8 to TRBJ1-1; TRBD1 might be the D (6 bases). Germline-derived CDR1 and CDR2 are MNHGY and SAAAGT. The CDR3 runs to 17 residues. Trimming left V 2 bases short and J 4 bases short, with 20 bases between. This chain's CDR3 is CASSYPRIGGLGTEAFF. As DNA, the CDR3 is TGTGCCAGCAGTTACCCTAGGATAGGGGGGCTGGGCACTGAAGCTTTCTTT.

V gene TRBV19 combines with J gene TRBJ1-5; TRBD1 might be the D (5 bases). The germline V gene encodes CDR1 LNHDA and CDR2 SQIVND (reference sequence). CDR3 length equals 13 residues. V lost 5 bases, J lost 10 bases, and 15 bases lay in between. The CDR3, as DNA: TGTGCCAGTAGTCCCCAGGGATGGGGCCCCCAGCATTTT. Its translation is CASSPQGWGPQHF.

This rearrangement joins TRBV11-3 to TRBJ1-4; no clear D gene. Germline V CDR1 and CDR2: SGHNT, YENEEA. The V end was cut by 2 bases, the J end by 7 bases, with 14 bases between. CDR3 size: 15 residues. The DNA for the CDR3 is TGTGCCAGCAGCTTACCCACCCAGATCGGTGAAAAACTGTTTTTT. Translating it yields CASSLPTQIGEKLFF.

The V and J genes are TRBV9 and TRBJ1-2; D gene uncertain. From germline, CDR1 is SGDLS and CDR2 YYNGEE. CDR3 size: 13 residues. Deletions cut 0 bases from V and 0 bases from J, with 3 bases between. The chain's CDR3 is CASSVASNYGYTF. The CDR3 DNA reads TGTGCCAGCAGCGTAGCCTCTAACTATGGCTACACCTTC.

The CDR3 spells CASSGGDPRAFF. The CDR3 DNA reads as TGTGCCAGCAGTGGCGGGGACCCTAGGGCTTTCTTT. V and J are TRBV28 and TRBJ1-1; a weak D match, TRBD1 (5 bases). The V gene's germline CDR1 is MDHEN and CDR2 SYDVKM. V gave up 5 bases and J gave up 11 bases, with 15 bases separating them. The CDR3 extends over 12 amino acids.

The chain recombines TRBV28 with TRBJ1-2; TRBD1 matches at 7 bases. From germline, CDR1 is MDHEN and CDR2 SYDVKM. Trimming removed 8 bases from V and 8 bases from J; junction bases left unmatched: 14. The CDR3 length is 14 residues. The chain's CDR3 is CASAYSGTELGYTF. CDR3 DNA: TGTGCCAGCGCTTACTCCGGGACAGAATTAGGCTACACCTTC.